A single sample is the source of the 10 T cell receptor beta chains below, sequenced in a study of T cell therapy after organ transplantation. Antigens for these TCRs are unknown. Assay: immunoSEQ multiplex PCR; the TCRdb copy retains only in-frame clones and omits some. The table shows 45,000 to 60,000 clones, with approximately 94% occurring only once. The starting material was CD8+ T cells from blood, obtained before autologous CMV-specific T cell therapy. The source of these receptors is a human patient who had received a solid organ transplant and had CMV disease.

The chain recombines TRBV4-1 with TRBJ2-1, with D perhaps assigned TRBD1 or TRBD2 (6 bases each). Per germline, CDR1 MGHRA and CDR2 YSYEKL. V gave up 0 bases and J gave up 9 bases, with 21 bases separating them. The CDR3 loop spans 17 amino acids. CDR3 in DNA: TGCGCCAGCAGCCAAGATGAAGGTTCCCTGGGGGGCGGTGAGCAGTTCTTC. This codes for CASSQDEGSLGGGEQFF.

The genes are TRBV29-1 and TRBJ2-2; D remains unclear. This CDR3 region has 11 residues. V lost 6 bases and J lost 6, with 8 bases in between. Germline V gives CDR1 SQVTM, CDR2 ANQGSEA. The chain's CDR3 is CSVPMAGELFF. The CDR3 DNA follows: TGCAGCGTCCCGATGGCCGGGGAGCTGTTTTTT.

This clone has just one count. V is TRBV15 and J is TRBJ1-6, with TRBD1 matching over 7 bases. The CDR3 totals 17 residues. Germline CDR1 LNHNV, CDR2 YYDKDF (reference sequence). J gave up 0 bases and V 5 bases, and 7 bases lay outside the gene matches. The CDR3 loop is CATSPRGASSYNSPLHF. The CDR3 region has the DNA TGTGCCACCAGCCCCAGGGGGGCCAGCTCCTATAATTCACCCCTCCACTTT.

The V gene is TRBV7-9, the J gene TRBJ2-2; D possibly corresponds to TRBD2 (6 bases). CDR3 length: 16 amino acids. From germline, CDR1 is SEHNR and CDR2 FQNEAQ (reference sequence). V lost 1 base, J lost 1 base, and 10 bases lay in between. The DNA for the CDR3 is TGTGCCAGCAGCTTAGGCCTGGGAGGGAACACCGGGGAGCTGTTTTTT. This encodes CASSLGLGGNTGELFF.

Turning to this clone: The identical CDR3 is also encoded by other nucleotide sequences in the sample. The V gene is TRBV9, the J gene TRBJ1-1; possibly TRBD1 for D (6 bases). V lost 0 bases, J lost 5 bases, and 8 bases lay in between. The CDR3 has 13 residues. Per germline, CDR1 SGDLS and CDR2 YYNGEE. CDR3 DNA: TGTGCCAGCAGCGTAGGGGGGCGGACTGAAGCTTTCTTT. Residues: CASSVGGRTEAFF.

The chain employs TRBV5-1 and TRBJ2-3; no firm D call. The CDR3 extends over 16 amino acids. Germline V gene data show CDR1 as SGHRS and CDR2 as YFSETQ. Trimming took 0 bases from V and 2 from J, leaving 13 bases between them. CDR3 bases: TGCGCCAGCAGCTTGGCCAGGATTGGGGTCACAGATACGCAGTATTTT. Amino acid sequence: CASSLARIGVTDTQYF.

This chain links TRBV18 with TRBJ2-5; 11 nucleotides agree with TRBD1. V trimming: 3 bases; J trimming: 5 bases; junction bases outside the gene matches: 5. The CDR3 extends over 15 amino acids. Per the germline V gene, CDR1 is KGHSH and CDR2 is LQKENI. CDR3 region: CASSPDRGRGETQYF. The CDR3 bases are TGTGCCAGCTCACCGGACAGGGGGCGCGGTGAGACCCAGTACTTC.

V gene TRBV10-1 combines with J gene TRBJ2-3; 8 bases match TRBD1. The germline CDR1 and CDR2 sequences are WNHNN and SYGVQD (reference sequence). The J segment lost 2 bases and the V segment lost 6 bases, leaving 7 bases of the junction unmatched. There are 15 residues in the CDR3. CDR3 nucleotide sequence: TGCGCCAGCAGACCGGACAGGGCTCTCACAGATACGCAGTATTTT. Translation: CASRPDRALTDTQYF.

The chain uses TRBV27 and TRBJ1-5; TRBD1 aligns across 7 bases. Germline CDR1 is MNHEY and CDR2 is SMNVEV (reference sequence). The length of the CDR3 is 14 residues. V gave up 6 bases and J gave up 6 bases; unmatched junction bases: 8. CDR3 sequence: CASRMTGSGQPQHF. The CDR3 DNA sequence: TGTGCCAGCAGAATGACAGGGTCGGGTCAGCCCCAGCATTTT.

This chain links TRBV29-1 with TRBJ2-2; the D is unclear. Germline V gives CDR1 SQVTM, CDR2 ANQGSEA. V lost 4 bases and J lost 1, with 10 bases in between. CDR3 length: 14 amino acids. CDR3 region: CSVVPNMNTGELFF. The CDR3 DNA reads TGCAGCGTTGTGCCCAATATGAACACCGGGGAGCTGTTTTTT.